This T cell receptor (beta chain) stems from a study of cytomegalovirus exposure and HLA in healthy donors. Overall study results and limits: Being productive about 90% or about 30% of the time was typical of most TCR beta V segments in an earlier analysis. Later analysis placed DRB1 highest and HLA-C lowest in TCR association rates, which differed by HLA locus. Researchers reported in a later analysis that a missense DCLRE1C variant was tied to TCR beta V- and J-gene trimming. Among the sequence variants, a highly shared cluster was likely an artifact of sequencing.

PCR used 60 Vbeta primers and 13 Jbeta primers. Some clones are missing from TCRdb's copy, which holds only in-frame ones; the method was immunoSEQ multiplex PCR. The sample lists around 190,000 clones; 70% to 80% were seen once. V dropped 8 bases and J dropped 2 bases, with 9 bases sitting between them. From germline, CDR1 is MNHEY and CDR2 SVGAGI. This CDR3 has 12 amino acids. Remarks on this clone: The target antigen is unknown.

The chain recombines TRBV6-5 with TRBJ1-1; possible D gene TRBD1, 5 bases. The sequence was obtained from a man in his fifties or sixties in good health and CMV-seronegative. The source material was PBMCs. DNA for the CDR3: TGTGCCAGCGACGACAGCAACACTGAAGCTTTCTTT. This gives the protein CASDDSNTEAFF.